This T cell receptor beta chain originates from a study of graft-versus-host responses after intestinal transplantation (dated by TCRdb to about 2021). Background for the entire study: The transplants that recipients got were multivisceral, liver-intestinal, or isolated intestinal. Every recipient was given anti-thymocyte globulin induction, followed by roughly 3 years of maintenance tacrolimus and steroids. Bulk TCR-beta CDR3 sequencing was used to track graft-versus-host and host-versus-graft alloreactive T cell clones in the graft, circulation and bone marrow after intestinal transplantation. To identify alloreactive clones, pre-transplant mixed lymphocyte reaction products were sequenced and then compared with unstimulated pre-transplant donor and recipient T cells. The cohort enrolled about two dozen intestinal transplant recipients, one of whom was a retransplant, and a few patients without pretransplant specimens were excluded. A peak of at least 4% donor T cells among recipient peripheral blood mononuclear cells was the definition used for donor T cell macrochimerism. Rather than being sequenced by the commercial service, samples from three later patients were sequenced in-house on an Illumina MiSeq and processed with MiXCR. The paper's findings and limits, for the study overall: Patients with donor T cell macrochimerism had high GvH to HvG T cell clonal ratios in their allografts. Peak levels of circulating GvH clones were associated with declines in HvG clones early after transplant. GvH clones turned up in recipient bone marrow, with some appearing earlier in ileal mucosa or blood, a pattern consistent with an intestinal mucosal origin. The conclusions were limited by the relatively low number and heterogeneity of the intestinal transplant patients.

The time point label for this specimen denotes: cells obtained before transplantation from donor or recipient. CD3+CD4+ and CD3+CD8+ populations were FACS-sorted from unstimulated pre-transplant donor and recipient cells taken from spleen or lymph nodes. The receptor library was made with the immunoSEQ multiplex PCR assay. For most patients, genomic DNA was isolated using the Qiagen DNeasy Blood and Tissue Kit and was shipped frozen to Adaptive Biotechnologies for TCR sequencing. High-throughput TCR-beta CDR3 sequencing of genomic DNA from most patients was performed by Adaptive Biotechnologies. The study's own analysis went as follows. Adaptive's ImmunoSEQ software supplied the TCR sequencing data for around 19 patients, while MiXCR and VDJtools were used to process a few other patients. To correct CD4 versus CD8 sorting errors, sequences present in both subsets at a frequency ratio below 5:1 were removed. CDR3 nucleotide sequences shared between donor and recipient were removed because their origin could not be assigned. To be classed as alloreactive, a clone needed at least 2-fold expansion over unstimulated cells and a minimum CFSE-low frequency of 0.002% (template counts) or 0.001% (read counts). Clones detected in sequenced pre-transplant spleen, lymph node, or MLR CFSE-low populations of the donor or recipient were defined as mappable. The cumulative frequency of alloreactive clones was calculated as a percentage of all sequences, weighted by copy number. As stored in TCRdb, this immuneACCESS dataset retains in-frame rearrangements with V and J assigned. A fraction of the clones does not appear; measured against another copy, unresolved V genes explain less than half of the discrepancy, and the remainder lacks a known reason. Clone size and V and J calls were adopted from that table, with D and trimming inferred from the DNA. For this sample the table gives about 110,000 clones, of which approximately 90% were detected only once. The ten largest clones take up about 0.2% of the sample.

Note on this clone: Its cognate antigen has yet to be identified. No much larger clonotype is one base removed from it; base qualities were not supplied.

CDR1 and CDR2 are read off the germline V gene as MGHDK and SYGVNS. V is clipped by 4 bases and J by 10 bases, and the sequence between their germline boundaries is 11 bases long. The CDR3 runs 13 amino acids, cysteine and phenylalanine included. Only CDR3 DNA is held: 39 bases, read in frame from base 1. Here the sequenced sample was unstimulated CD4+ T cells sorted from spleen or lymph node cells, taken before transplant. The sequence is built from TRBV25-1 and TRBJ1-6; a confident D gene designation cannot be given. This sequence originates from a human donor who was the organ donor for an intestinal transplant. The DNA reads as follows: TGTGCCAGCAGTGCCGCTCCAGGATCACCCCTCCACTTT. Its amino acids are CASSAAPGSPLHF. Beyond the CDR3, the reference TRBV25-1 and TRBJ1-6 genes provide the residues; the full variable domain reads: EADIYQTPRYLVIGTGKKITLECSQTMGHDKMYWYQQDPGMELHLIHYSYGVNSTEKGDLSSESTVSRIRTEHFPLTLESARPSHTSQYLCASSAAPGSPLHFGNGTRLTVT.